Each of the 14 T cell receptor beta chains below was sequenced from the same sample in a study of T cells in Graves' hyperthyroidism and ophthalmopathy. Amplification yielded TCR beta CDR3 regions, with RNA transcripts as the source. HTBI primers drove first-round RT-PCR of the TCR CDR3. In TCRdb, the multiplex PCR reads were re-called with MiXCR into one record per CDR3 protein. The repertoire holds hundreds of thousands of distinct CDR3 sequences, with 12% to 15% as singletons. Sequenced sample: blood. The source is a woman aged 40 to 50 with Graves' hyperthyroidism.

This clonotype was recorded many times. This chain connects TRBV12-3 or TRBV12-4 to TRBJ2-7; D may correspond to TRBD1 or TRBD2 (5 bases each). This CDR3 spans 14 amino acids. Trimming took 2 bases from V and 7 from J, leaving 15 bases between them. The CDR3 coding sequence is TGTGCCAGCAGTTTACAACGGGGCCCCTGGGAGCAGTACTTC. Translating it yields CASSLQRGPWEQYF.

The sample holds many counts of this clonotype. The gene calls are TRBV20-1 and TRBJ2-1, with 13 bases lining up with TRBD2. V shed 6 bases, J shed 9 bases, and the junction held 8 bases outside the gene matches. The CDR3 covers 14 residues. Germline CDR1 DFQATT, CDR2 SNEGSKA (reference sequence). The CDR3 region is CSARTSGSPGEQFF. As DNA, the CDR3 is TGCAGTGCCAGGACTAGCGGGAGTCCGGGTGAGCAGTTCTTC.

The chain links TRBV20-1 to TRBJ2-7, with 9 bases fitting TRBD1. The V segment lost 5 bases and the J segment 3 bases; nucleotides outside the gene matches: 11. In germline, CDR1 is DFQATT, CDR2 SNEGSKA (reference sequence). The CDR3 runs 15 residues. The CDR3 protein is CSARENRGLGYEQYF. The CDR3 DNA reads as TGCAGTGCTCGGGAGAACAGGGGGCTTGGCTACGAGCAGTACTTC.

This clonotype was observed many times. This rearrangement joins TRBV30 to TRBJ1-1; 7 bases line up with TRBD1. J lost 0 bases, V lost 0 bases, and 1 base had no gene match. Germline lookup yields CDR1 GTSNPN and CDR2 SVGIG (reference sequence). The CDR3 is 14 residues long. CDR3 sequence (DNA): TGTGCCTGGAGTGTTGGACAGGTGAACACTGAAGCTTTCTTT. This gives the protein CAWSVGQVNTEAFF.

This clonotype was detected many times. CDR3 bases: TGTGCCAGCAACAGACAGGGAAGCACAGATACGCAGTATTTT. It translates to CASNRQGSTDTQYF. The chain couples TRBV2 to TRBJ2-3, with 7 bases identical to TRBD1. CDR1 and CDR2 (germline): SNHLY, FYNNEI. The CDR3 sequence is 14 residues long. V lost 7 bases and J lost 0; bases outside the gene matches: 4.

This clonotype was counted ten times or more. J is TRBJ2-1 and V is TRBV24-1; TRBD1 agrees at 7 bases. Germline V gene sequence: CDR1 KGHDR, CDR2 SFDVKD. The CDR3 totals 13 residues. Trimming removed 8 bases from V and 5 bases from J; junction bases left unmatched: 5. The CDR3 loop is CATTGQINNEQFF. CDR3 coding DNA: TGTGCCACCACGGGACAGATAAACAATGAGCAGTTCTTC.

This clonotype was detected many times. The chain is built from TRBV6-1 and TRBJ2-2; D not resolved. The CDR3 length is 15 residues. V lost 3 bases and J 0 bases, leaving 8 bases between the germline ends. The V gene's germline CDR1 is MNHNS and CDR2 SASEGT. CDR3 loop: CASSEVGSNTGELFF. CDR3 DNA: TGTGCCAGCAGTGAGGTTGGTTCGAACACCGGGGAGCTGTTTTTT.

The CDR3 protein is CASSFSRDRGRTEAFF. CDR3 sequence (DNA): TGTGCCAGCAGTTTCTCTCGCGACCGGGGAAGAACTGAAGCTTTCTTT. The rearrangement links TRBV28 to TRBJ1-1; D unresolved. Germline V CDR1 and CDR2: MDHEN, SYDVKM. The CDR3 is made up of 16 amino acids. V lost 3 bases to trimming and J lost 5 bases, with 19 bases between them.

The chain employs TRBV19 and TRBJ1-1, with 7 bases that match TRBD1. V dropped 7 bases and J dropped 2; count of bases not matched to a gene: 10. CDR3 length: 15 residues. Per germline, CDR1 LNHDA and CDR2 SQIVND (reference sequence). CDR3 loop: CASTRSGGYNTEAFF. CDR3 DNA sequence: TGTGCCAGTACTAGATCAGGGGGTTATAACACTGAAGCTTTCTTT.

The chain couples TRBV6-1 to TRBJ2-4; D possibly corresponds to TRBD1 (5 bases). With 0 bases removed from V and 7 bases from J, the gap between germline ends came to 7 bases. Germline CDR1 is MNHNS and CDR2 is SASEGT. This CDR3 is built from 13 residues. The CDR3 sequence is CASSEAGVNIQYF. The CDR3 nucleotides read TGTGCCAGCAGTGAAGCAGGGGTGAACATTCAGTACTTC.

This clonotype was seen ten or more times. This chain links TRBV28 with TRBJ2-1; TRBD2 is a possible D gene (5 bases). CDR1 and CDR2 from the germline V gene are MDHEN and SYDVKM. The CDR3 is 14 residues long. V shed 6 bases and J shed 6 bases, with 15 bases lying between them. The CDR3 nucleotides read TGTGCCAGCAGGTGGTTTCGGGAAATCAATGAGCAGTTCTTC. Amino acids: CASRWFREINEQFF.

In its sample, this clonotype was seen many times. The rearrangement joins TRBV20-1 to TRBJ2-7; D is perhaps TRBD1 (5 bases). Germline CDR1 and CDR2: DFQATT and SNEGSKA (reference sequence). The CDR3 sequence is 15 residues long. V gave up 3 bases and J gave up 0 bases, with 15 bases separating them. This CDR3 is CSASYPGASSYEQYF. CDR3 DNA: TGCAGTGCTAGTTACCCTGGGGCTAGCTCCTACGAGCAGTACTTC.

This clonotype was recorded many times. The chain links TRBV28 to TRBJ1-2; D is undetermined. Looked up from germline, CDR1 is MDHEN and CDR2 is SYDVKM. Trimming pared 4 bases from V and 0 bases from J, leaving 6 bases between. CDR3 length: 13 amino acids. CDR3 residues: CASSYQANYGYTF. CDR3 nucleotide sequence: TGTGCCAGCAGTTACCAGGCTAACTATGGCTACACCTTC.

This clonotype appeared many times. This chain links TRBV7-8 with TRBJ2-1; 9 bases map to TRBD1. The CDR3 length is 17 residues. Looked up from germline, CDR1 is SGHVS and CDR2 is FQNEAQ. V shed 5 bases, J shed 7 bases, and the junction held 15 bases outside the gene matches. CDR3 bases: TGTGCCAGCAGCGAATACTTGGGACAGGGAATTAAGAATGAGCAGTTCTTC. Its translation is CASSEYLGQGIKNEQFF.